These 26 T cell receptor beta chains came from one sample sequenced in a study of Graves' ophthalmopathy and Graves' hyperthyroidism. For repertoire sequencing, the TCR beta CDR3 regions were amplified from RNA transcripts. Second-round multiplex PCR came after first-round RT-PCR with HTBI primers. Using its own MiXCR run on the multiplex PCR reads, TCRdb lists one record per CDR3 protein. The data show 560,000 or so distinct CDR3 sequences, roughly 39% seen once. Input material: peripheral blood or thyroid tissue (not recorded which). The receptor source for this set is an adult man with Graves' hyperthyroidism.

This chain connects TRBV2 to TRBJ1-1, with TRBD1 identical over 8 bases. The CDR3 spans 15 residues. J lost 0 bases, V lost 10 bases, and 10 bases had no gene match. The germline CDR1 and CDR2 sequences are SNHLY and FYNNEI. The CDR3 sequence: CATGPRQGMNTEAFF. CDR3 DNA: TGTGCCACCGGCCCTAGACAGGGGATGAACACTGAAGCTTTCTTT.

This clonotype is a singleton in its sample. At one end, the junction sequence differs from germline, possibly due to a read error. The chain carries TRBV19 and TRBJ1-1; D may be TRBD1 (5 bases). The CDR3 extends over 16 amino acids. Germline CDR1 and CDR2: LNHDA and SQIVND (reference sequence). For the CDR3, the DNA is TGTGTCAGTAGTTTAAACACCAGGGCCTTGAACACTGAAGCTTTCTTT. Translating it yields CVSSLNTRALNTEAFF.

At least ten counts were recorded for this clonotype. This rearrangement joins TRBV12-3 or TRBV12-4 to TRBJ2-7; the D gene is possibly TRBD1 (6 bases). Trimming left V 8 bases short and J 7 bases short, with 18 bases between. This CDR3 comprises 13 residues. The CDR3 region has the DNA TGTGCCAGCCAATGGACTCAGGGGACAGAGCAGTACTTC. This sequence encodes CASQWTQGTEQYF.

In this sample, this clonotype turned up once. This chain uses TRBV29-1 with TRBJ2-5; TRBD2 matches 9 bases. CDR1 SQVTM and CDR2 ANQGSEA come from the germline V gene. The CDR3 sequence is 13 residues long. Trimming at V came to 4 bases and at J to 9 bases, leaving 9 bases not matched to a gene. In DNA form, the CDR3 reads TGCAGCGTTGGCGGGGGGGGGGATCAGCCCCAGTACTTC. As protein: CSVGGGGDQPQYF. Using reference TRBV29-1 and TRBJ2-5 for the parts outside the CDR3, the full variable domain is SAVISQKPSRDICQRGTSLTIQCQVDSQVTMMFWYRQQPGQSLTLIATANQGSEATYESGFVIDKFPISRPNLTFSTLTVSNMSPEDSSIYLCSVGGGGDQPQYFGPGTRLLVL.

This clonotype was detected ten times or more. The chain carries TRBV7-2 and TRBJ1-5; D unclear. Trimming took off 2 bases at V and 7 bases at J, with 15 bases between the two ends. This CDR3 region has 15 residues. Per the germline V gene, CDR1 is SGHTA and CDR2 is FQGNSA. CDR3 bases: TGTGCCAGCAGCTTAATGGGAAGCACGGGACAGCCCCAGCATTTT. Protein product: CASSLMGSTGQPQHF. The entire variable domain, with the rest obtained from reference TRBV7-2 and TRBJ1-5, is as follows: GAGVSQSPSNKVTEKGKDVELRCDPISGHTALYWYRQSLGQGLEFLIYFQGNSAPDKSGLPSDRFSAERTGGSVSTLTIQRTQQEDSAVYLCASSLMGSTGQPQHFGDGTRLSIL.

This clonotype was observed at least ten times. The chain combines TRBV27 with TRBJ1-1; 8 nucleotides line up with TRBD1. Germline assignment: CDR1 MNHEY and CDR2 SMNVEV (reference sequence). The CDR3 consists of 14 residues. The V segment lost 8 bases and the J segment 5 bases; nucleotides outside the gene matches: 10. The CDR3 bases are TGTGCCAGCCGACAGGACAGGGCAAGGACTGAAGCTTTCTTT. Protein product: CASRQDRARTEAFF.

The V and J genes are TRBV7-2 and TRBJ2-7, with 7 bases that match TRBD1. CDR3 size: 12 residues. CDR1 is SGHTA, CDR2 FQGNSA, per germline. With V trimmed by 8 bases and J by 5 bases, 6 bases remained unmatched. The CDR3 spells CASLNRGNEQYF. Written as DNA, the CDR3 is TGTGCCAGCTTAAACAGGGGCAACGAGCAGTACTTC.

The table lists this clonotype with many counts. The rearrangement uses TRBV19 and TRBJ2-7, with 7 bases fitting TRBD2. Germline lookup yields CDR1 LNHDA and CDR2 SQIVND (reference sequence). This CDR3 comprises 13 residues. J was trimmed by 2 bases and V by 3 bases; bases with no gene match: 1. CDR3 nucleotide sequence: TGTGCCAGTAGTATCGGACTAGCCTACGAGCAGTACTTC. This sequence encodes CASSIGLAYEQYF.

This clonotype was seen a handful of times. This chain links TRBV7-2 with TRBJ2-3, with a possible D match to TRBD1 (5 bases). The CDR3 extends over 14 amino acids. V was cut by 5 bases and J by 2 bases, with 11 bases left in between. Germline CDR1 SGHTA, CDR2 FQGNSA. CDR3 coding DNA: TGTGCCAGCAGCCTTCGACAGTCCACAGATACGCAGTATTTT. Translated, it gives CASSLRQSTDTQYF.

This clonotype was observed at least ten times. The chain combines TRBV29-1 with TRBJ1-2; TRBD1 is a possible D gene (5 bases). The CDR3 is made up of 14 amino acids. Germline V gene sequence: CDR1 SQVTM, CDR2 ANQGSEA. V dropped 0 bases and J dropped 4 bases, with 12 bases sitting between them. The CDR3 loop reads CSVEDRAEGYGYTF. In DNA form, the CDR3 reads TGCAGCGTTGAAGACAGGGCCGAGGGCTATGGCTACACCTTC.

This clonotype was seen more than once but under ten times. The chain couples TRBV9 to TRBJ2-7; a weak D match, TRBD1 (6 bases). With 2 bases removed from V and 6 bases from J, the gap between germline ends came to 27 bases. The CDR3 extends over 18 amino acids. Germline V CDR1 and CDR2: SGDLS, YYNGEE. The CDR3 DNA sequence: TGTGCCAGCAGCGTTACTATCGTCGTCTTACAGGGTTTTCGCGAGCAGTACTTC. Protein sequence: CASSVTIVVLQGFREQYF.

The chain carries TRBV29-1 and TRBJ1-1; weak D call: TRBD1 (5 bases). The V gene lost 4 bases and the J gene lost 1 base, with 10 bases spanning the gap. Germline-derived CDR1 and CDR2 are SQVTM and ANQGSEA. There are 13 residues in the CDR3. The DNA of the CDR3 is TGCAGCGTTGGGACAACTGAGAACACTGAAGCTTTCTTT. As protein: CSVGTTENTEAFF.

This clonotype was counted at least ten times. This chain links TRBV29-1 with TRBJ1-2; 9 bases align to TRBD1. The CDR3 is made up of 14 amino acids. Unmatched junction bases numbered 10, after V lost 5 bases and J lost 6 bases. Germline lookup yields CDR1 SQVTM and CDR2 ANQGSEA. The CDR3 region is CSVTGGTGYDGYTF. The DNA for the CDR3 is TGCAGCGTTACGGGCGGGACAGGGTACGATGGCTACACCTTC.

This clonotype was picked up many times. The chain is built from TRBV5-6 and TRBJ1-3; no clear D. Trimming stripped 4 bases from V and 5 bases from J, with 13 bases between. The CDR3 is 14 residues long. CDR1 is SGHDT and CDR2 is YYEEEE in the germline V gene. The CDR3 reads CASSPPVMRNTIYF. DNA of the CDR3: TGTGCCAGCAGCCCACCCGTGATGAGAAACACCATATATTTT.

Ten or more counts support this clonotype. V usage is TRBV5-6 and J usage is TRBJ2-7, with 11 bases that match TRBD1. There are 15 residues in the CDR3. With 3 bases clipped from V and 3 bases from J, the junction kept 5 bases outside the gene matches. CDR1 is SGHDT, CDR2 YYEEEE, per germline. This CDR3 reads CASSWGDRGIYEQYF. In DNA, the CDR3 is TGTGCCAGCAGCTGGGGGGACAGGGGGATCTACGAGCAGTACTTC.

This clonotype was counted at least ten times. CDR3 sequence: CAPSLPPRVTEAFF. The DNA of the CDR3 is TGTGCCCCCAGTTTACCCCCACGGGTCACTGAAGCTTTCTTT. The rearrangement links TRBV7-2 to TRBJ1-1; D uncertain. The germline V gene has CDR1 SGHTA and CDR2 FQGNSA. The V end lost 11 bases, the J end lost 4 bases, and 20 bases lay between the germline ends. This CDR3 spans 14 amino acids.

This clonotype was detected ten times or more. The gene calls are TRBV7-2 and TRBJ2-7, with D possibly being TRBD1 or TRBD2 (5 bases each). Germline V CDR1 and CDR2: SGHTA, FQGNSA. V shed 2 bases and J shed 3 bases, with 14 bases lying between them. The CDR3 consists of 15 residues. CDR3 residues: CASSLRDPRIYEQYF. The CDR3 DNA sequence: TGTGCCAGCAGCTTACGGGACCCCCGAATCTACGAGCAGTACTTC. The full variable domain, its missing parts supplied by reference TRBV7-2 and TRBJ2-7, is GAGVSQSPSNKVTEKGKDVELRCDPISGHTALYWYRQSLGQGLEFLIYFQGNSAPDKSGLPSDRFSAERTGGSVSTLTIQRTQQEDSAVYLCASSLRDPRIYEQYFGPGTRLTVT.

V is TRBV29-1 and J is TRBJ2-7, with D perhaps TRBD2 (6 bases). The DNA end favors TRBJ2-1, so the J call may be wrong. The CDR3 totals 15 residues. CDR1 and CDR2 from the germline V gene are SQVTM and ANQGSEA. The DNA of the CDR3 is TGCAGCGTTGAAGCAACGGGACTGGGCTACAATGAGCAGTTCTTC. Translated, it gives CSVEATGLGYNEQFF.

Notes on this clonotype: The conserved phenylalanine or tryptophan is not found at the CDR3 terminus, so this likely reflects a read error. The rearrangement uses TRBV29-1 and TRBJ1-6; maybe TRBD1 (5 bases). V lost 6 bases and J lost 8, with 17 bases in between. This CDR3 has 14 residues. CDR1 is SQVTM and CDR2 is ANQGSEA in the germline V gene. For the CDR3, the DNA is TGCAGCGTGAGAGGGACGGACCAAGATTCACCCCTCCACCTT. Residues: CSVRGTDQDSPLHL.

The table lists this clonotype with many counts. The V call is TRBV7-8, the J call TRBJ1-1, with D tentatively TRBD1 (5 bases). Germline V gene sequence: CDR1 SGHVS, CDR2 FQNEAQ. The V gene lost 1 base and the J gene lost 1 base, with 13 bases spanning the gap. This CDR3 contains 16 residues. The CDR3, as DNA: TGTGCCAGCAGCTTAGTAGGGGCCCATGCGAACACTGAAGCTTTCTTT. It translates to CASSLVGAHANTEAFF.

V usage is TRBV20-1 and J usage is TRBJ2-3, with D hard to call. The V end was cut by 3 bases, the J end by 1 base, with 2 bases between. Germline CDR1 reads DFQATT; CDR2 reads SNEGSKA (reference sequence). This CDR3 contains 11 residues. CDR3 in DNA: TGCAGTGCTAGGGGCACAGATACGCAGTATTTT. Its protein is CSARGTDTQYF.

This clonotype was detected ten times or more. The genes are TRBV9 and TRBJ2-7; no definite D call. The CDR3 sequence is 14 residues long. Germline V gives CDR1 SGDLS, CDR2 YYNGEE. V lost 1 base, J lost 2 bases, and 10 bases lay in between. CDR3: CASSVSALPYEQYF. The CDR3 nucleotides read TGTGCCAGCAGCGTATCCGCTCTCCCCTACGAGCAGTACTTC.

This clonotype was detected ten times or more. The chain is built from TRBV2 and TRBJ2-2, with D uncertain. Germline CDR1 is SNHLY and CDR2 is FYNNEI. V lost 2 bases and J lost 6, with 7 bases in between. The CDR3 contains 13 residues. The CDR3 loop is CASSEFKAGELFF. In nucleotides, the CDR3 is TGTGCCAGCAGTGAATTCAAGGCCGGGGAGCTGTTTTTT.

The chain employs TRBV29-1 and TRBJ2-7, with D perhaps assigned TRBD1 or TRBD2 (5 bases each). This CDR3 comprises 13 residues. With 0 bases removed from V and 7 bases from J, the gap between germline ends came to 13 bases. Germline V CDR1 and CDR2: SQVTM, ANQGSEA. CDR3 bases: TGCAGCGTTGAAGACCCGGGACGGGCTGAGCAGTACTTC. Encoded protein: CSVEDPGRAEQYF.

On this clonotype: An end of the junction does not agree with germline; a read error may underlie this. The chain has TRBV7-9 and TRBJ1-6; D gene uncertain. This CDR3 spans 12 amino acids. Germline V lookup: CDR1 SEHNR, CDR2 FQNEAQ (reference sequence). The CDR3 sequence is CASSLGNSPLRF. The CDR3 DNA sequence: TGTGCCAGCAGCTTGGGAAATTCACCCCTCCGCTTT.

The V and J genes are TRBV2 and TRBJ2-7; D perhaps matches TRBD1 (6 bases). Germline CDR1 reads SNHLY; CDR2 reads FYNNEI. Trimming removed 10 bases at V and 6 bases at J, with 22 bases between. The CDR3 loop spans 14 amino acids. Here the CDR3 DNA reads TGTGCCAACCGACAGGCCCCCGGAGGTGTCGAGCAGTACTTC. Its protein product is CANRQAPGGVEQYF.